This T cell receptor beta chain appears in the sequencing data of a study of T-cell reconstitution after alpha-beta-depleted transplantation in children. This clonotype has at least ten counts. The antigen remains undetermined. The CDR3 runs 16 residues. With 0 bases removed from V and 3 bases from J, the gap between germline ends came to 13 bases. Germline lookup yields CDR1 SGHDT and CDR2 YYEEEE. It was with unique molecular identifiers that the TCRbeta library was prepared. One entry per CDR3 protein results from TCRdb running MiXCR on the PCR reads. The table has 250,000 to 300,000 distinct CDR3 sequences, roughly 8.2% seen once; the top ten hold around 10%. General study findings and limits: Several hundred expanded graft clones reportedly were the source of alpha-beta T cells about two months after transplant. When one year had passed after transplant, most T-cell counts and diversity came from newly produced T cells. Surviving thymic progenitors and recipient T cells were the source of high TCRbeta diversity at day 60 in some patients.

The chain employs TRBV5-6 and TRBJ2-1; D is uncertain. The receptor was derived from a female patient between 2 and 15 years old who had a stem cell transplant for Fanconi anemia, so the T cells may come from the graft donor. The sequences come from peripheral blood, collected 360 days after TCRalphabeta/CD19-depleted stem cell transplant. CDR3 loop: CASSLGLHHIYNEQFF. As DNA, the CDR3 is TGTGCCAGCAGCTTGGGGCTACACCATATCTACAATGAGCAGTTCTTC.